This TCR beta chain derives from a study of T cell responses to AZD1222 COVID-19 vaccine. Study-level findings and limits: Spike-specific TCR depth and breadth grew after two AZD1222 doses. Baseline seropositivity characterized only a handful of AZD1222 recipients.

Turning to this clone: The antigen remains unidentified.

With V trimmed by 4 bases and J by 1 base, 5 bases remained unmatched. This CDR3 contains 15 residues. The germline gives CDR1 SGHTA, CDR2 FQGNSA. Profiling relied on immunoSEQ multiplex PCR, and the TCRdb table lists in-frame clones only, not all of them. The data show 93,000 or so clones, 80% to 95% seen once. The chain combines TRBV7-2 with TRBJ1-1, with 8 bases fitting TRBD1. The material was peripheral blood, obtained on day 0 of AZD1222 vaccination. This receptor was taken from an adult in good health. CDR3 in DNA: TGTGCCAGCAGCTCTTGGACAGGGACGAACACTGAAGCTTTCTTT. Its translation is CASSSWTGTNTEAFF.